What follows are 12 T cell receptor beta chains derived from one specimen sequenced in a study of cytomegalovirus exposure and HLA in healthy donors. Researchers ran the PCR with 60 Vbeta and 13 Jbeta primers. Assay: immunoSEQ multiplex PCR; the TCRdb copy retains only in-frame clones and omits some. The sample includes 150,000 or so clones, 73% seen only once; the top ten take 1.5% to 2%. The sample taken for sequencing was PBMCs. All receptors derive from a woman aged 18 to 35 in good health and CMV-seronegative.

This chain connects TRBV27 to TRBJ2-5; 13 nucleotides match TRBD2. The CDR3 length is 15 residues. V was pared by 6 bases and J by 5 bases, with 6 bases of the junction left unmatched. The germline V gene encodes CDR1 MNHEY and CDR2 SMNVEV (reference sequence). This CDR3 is CASRTGLAGRETQYF. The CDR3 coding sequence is TGTGCCAGCAGGACGGGACTAGCGGGGAGGGAGACCCAGTACTTC.

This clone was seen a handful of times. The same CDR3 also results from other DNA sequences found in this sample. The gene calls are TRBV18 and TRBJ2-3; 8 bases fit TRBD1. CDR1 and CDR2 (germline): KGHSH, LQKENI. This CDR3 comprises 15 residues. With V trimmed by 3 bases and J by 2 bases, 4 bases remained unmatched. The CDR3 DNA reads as TGTGCCAGCTCACCGCCAGGGGGCTCCACAGATACGCAGTATTTT. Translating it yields CASSPPGGSTDTQYF. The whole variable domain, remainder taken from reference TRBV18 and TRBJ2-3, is NAGVMQNPRHLVRRRGQEARLRCSPMKGHSHVYWYRQLPEEGLKFMVYLQKENIIDESGMPKERFSAEFPKEGPSILRIQQVVRGDSAAYFCASSPPGGSTDTQYFGPGTRLTVL.

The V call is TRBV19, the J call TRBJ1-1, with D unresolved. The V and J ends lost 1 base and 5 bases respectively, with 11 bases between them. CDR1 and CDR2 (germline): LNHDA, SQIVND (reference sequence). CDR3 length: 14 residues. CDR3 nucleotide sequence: TGTGCCAGTAGTATAGGAGGGCGTGGGACTGAAGCTTTCTTT. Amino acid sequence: CASSIGGRGTEAFF. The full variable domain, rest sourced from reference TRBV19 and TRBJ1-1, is DGGITQSPKYLFRKEGQNVTLSCEQNLNHDAMYWYRQDPGQGLRLIYYSQIVNDFQKGDIAEGYSVSREKKESFPLTVTSAQKNPTAFYLCASSIGGRGTEAFFGQGTRLTVV.

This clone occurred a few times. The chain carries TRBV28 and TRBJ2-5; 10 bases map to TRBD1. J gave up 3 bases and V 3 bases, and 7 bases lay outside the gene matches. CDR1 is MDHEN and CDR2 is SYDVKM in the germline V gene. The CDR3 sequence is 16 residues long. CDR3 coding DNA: TGTGCCAGCAGTTTTGGACAGGGGGTGGCCGAAGAGACCCAGTACTTC. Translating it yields CASSFGQGVAEETQYF.

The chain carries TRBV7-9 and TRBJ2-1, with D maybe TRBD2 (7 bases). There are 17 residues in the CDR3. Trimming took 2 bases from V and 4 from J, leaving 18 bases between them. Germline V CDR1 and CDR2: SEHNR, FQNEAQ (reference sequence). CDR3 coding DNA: TGTGCCAGCAGCTTACGAGGGGGGGGTCTTGAATACAATGAGCAGTTCTTC. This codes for CASSLRGGGLEYNEQFF.

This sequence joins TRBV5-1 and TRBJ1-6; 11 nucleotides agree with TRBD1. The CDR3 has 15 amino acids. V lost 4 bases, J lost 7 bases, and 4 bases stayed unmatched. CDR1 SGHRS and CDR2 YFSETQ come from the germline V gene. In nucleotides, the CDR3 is TGCGCCAGCAGCCGGAGGGACAGGGGGAATTCACCCCTCCACTTT. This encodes CASSRRDRGNSPLHF.

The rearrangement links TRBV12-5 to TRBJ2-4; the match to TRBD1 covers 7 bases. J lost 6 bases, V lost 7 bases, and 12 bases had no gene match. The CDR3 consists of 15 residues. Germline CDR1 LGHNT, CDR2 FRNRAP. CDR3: CASALKGAAGNIQYF. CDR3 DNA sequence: TGTGCTAGTGCCCTTAAGGGGGCGGCGGGAAACATTCAGTACTTC.

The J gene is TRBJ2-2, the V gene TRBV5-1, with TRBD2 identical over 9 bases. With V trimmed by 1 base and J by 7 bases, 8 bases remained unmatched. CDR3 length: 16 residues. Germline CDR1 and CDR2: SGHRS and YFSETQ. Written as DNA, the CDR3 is TGCGCCAGCAGCTTGAGTCCTAGCGGGGAGGTCGGGGAGCTGTTTTTT. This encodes CASSLSPSGEVGELFF.

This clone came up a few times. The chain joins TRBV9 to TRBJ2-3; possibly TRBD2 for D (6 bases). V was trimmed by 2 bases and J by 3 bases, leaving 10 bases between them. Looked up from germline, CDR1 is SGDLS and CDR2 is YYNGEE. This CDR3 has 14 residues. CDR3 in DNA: TGTGCCAGCAGCGTTCATCGGGGGACAGATACGCAGTATTTT. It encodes CASSVHRGTDTQYF.

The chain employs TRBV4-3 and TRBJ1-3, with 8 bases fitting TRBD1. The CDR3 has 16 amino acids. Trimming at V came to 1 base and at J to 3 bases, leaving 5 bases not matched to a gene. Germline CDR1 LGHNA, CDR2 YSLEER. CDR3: CASSQGTGTNGNTIYF. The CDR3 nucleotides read TGCGCCAGCAGCCAAGGGACAGGGACTAATGGAAACACCATATATTTT.

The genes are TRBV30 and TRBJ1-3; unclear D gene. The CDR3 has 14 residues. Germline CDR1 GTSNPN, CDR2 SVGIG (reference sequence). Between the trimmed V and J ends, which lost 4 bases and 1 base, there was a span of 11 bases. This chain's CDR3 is CAWTVGRSGNTIYF. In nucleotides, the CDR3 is TGTGCCTGGACCGTGGGGAGATCTGGAAACACCATATATTTT. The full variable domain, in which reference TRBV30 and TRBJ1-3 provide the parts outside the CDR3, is SQTIHQWPATLVQPVGSPLSLECTVEGTSNPNLYWYRQAAGRGLQLLFYSVGIGQISSEVPQNLSASRPQDRQFILSSKKLLLSDSGFYLCAWTVGRSGNTIYFGEGSWLTVV.

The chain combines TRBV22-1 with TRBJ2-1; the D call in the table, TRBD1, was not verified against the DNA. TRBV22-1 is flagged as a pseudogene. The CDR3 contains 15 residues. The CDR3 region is CPGSTSGQFYNEQFF. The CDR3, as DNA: TGTCCTGGGAGCACCTCGGGACAGTTCTACAATGAGCAGTTCTTC.